Below, 17 T cell receptor beta chains from the same sample are listed, as sequenced in a study of T cell responses to AZD1222 COVID-19 vaccine. Some clones are missing from TCRdb's copy, which holds only in-frame ones; the method was immunoSEQ multiplex PCR. The data contain roughly 200,000 clones, about 93% of them singletons. This specimen was peripheral blood, taken 28 days after the second dose of the MenACWY control vaccine. The receptors stem from an adult who received the MenACWY meningococcal vaccine as a control.

The chain carries TRBV5-1 and TRBJ1-1; 11 bases map to TRBD1. Germline CDR1 SGHRS, CDR2 YFSETQ. V shed 2 bases and J 4 bases; nucleotides not matched to a gene: 1. CDR3 size: 14 residues. The CDR3 nucleotides read TGCGCCAGCAGCTTCGGACAGGGGGCCACTGAAGCTTTCTTT. It encodes CASSFGQGATEAFF. The whole variable domain, remainder taken from reference TRBV5-1 and TRBJ1-1, is KAGVTQTPRYLIKTRGQQVTLSCSPISGHRSVSWYQQTPGQGLQFLFEYFSETQRNKGNFPGRFSGRQFSNSRSEMNVSTLELGDSALYLCASSFGQGATEAFFGQGTRLTVV.

The rearrangement links TRBV19 to TRBJ1-2; possibly TRBD1 for D (6 bases). With 8 bases removed from V and 1 base from J, the gap between germline ends came to 11 bases. Germline values: CDR1 LNHDA, CDR2 SQIVND (reference sequence). The CDR3 is made up of 13 amino acids. CDR3 residues: CASEGGYNYGYTF. DNA of the CDR3: TGTGCCAGTGAGGGGGGATATAACTATGGCTACACCTTC.

This chain joins TRBV5-1 and TRBJ2-3; possibly TRBD2 for D (5 bases). Trimming stripped 3 bases from V and 11 bases from J, with 19 bases between. Germline CDR1 and CDR2: SGHRS and YFSETQ. The CDR3 consists of 14 residues. The DNA of the CDR3 is TGCGCCAGCAGCTCTCAACAGCCTACTAGTGAGCAGTATTTT. It encodes CASSSQQPTSEQYF.

This clone showed up just once. V is TRBV18 and J is TRBJ2-7; D not resolved. Germline loops: CDR1 KGHSH, CDR2 LQKENI. This CDR3 region has 11 residues. Trimming took off 5 bases at V and 2 bases at J, with 4 bases between the two ends. CDR3 sequence reads: CASSSTYEQYF. As DNA, the CDR3 is TGTGCCAGCTCATCGACCTACGAGCAGTACTTC.

V and J are TRBV10-3 and TRBJ1-3; D is unresolved. CDR1 and CDR2 from the germline V gene are ENHRY and SYGVKD. The CDR3 covers 16 residues. The V end lost 0 bases, the J end lost 0 bases, and 9 bases lay between the germline ends. The DNA for the CDR3 is TGTGCCATCAGTGAGTCCGCCCTGAGCTCTGGAAACACCATATATTTT. Translating it yields CAISESALSSGNTIYF.

The chain joins TRBV27 to TRBJ1-5; D is uncertain. Germline-derived CDR1 and CDR2 are MNHEY and SMNVEV (reference sequence). The CDR3 consists of 14 residues. Deletions cut 6 bases from V and 0 bases from J, with 9 bases between. CDR3 nucleotides: TGTGCCAGCAGGCATTCGGGTAGCAATCAGCCCCAGCATTTT. Amino acid sequence: CASRHSGSNQPQHF.

The rearrangement links TRBV20-1 to TRBJ2-7; D remains ambiguous. The germline V gene has CDR1 DFQATT and CDR2 SNEGSKA (reference sequence). CDR3 length: 11 residues. V shed 3 bases and J shed 2 bases, with 5 bases lying between them. DNA of the CDR3: TGCAGTGCTAGGTCCACCTACGAGCAGTACTTC. This sequence encodes CSARSTYEQYF.

The rearrangement uses TRBV19 and TRBJ2-1; D gene uncertain. From germline, CDR1 is LNHDA and CDR2 SQIVND (reference sequence). With 4 bases removed from V and 3 bases from J, the gap between germline ends came to 13 bases. This CDR3 is 15 amino acids long. The CDR3 region is CASSKFPRRYNEQFF. DNA of the CDR3: TGTGCCAGTAGTAAATTTCCCCGACGCTACAATGAGCAGTTCTTC.

J is TRBJ1-1 and V is TRBV18; no reliable D call. This CDR3 has 15 residues. V lost 3 bases to trimming and J lost 0 bases, with 11 bases between them. Germline CDR1 KGHSH, CDR2 LQKENI. In DNA, the CDR3 is TGTGCCAGCTCACCCCAAAGGAGGGTGAACACTGAAGCTTTCTTT. This translates into CASSPQRRVNTEAFF.

V usage is TRBV5-1 and J usage is TRBJ2-7; the match to TRBD1 covers 9 bases. CDR3 length equals 14 residues. The V and J ends lost 3 bases and 3 bases, in that order; junction bases with no gene match: 4. Germline V CDR1 and CDR2: SGHRS, YFSETQ. The CDR3 loop reads CASSSGQGSYEQYF. The CDR3, as DNA: TGCGCCAGCAGCTCCGGACAGGGGAGCTACGAGCAGTACTTC.

J is TRBJ1-1 and V is TRBV6-2 or TRBV6-3; a weak D match, TRBD1 (5 bases). This CDR3 region has 13 residues. Germline CDR1 MNHEY, CDR2 SVGEGT. V was trimmed by 5 bases and J by 0 bases, leaving 7 bases between them. The chain's CDR3 is CASSGGMNTEAFF. CDR3 DNA: TGTGCCAGCAGTGGGGGAATGAACACTGAAGCTTTCTTT.

V is TRBV30 and J is TRBJ1-2, with 7 bases fitting TRBD1. The CDR3 runs 13 residues. CDR1 and CDR2 from the germline V gene are GTSNPN and SVGIG (reference sequence). V lost 1 base, J lost 8 bases, and 7 bases stayed unmatched. The CDR3 protein is CAWSGDRDHGYTF. Here the CDR3 DNA reads TGTGCCTGGAGTGGCGACAGGGATCACGGCTACACCTTC.

The V call is TRBV27, the J call TRBJ1-2; D unclear. The CDR3 totals 16 residues. Germline V lookup: CDR1 MNHEY, CDR2 SMNVEV (reference sequence). Trimming took off 4 bases at V and 3 bases at J, with 18 bases between the two ends. Written as DNA, the CDR3 is TGTGCCAGCAGTTCGGGGAGGGAACCGCGTTACTATGGCTACACCTTC. Its protein product is CASSSGREPRYYGYTF.

The chain links TRBV4-2 to TRBJ1-3, with D possibly TRBD1 on 5 matching bases. The V end was cut by 0 bases, the J end by 2 bases, with 8 bases between. Germline CDR1 LGHNA, CDR2 YNFKEQ. This CDR3 is built from 15 residues. In nucleotides, the CDR3 is TGTGCCAGCAGCCAAGATGGGGGGACTGGAAACACCATATATTTT. This sequence encodes CASSQDGGTGNTIYF.

CDR3 coding DNA: TGTGCCAGCTCCCGTCGGGGGGGCATATCAGAGACCCAGTACTTC. Amino acid sequence: CASSRRGGISETQYF. The chain recombines TRBV2 with TRBJ2-5; 8 bases line up with TRBD2. This CDR3 is 15 amino acids long. CDR1 is SNHLY, CDR2 FYNNEI, per germline. Germline trimming cut 8 bases from V and 4 bases from J; bases unmatched to any gene: 12.

The chain combines TRBV19 with TRBJ2-3; D is perhaps TRBD2 (6 bases). Trimming took 4 bases from V and 5 from J, leaving 19 bases between them. The CDR3 contains 16 residues. CDR1 is LNHDA, CDR2 SQIVND, per germline (reference sequence). CDR3 in DNA: TGTGCCAGTAGTAAGGGTGGGCGGGAACCGAGAGATACGCAGTATTTT. Its protein product is CASSKGGREPRDTQYF.

The chain links TRBV4-1 to TRBJ2-5; TRBD1 matches 9 bases. Germline V gene lookup returns CDR1 MGHRA and CDR2 YSYEKL. The CDR3 runs to 17 residues. V shed 0 bases and J 1 base; nucleotides not matched to a gene: 6. The CDR3 DNA is TGCGCCAGCAGCCAAGATCGAGGGACAGGGAGCCAAGAGACCCAGTACTTC. This translates into CASSQDRGTGSQETQYF.